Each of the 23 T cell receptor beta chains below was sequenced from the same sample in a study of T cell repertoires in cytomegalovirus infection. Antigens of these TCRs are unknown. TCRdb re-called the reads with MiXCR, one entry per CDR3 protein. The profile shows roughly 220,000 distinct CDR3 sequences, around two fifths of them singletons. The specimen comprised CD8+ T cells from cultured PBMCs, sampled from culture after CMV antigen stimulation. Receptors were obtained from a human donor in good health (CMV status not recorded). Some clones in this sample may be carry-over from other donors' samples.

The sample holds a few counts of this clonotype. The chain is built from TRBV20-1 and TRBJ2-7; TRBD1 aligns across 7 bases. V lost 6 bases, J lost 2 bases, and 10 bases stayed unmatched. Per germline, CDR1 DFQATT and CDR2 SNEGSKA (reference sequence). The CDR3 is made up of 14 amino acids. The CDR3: CSAQEDRAPYEQYF. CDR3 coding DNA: TGCAGTGCGCAGGAAGACAGGGCCCCCTACGAGCAGTACTTC.

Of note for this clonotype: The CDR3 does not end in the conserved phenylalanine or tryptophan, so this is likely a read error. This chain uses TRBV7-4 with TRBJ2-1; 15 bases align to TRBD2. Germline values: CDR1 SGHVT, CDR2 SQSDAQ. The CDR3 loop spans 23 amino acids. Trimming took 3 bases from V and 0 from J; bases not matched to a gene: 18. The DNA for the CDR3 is TGTGCCAGCAGCTTCCCGGGACTAGCGGGGGGAGATACCTCCTCAAGCTCCTACAATGAGCAGTTCTTG. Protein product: CASSFPGLAGGDTSSSSYNEQFL.

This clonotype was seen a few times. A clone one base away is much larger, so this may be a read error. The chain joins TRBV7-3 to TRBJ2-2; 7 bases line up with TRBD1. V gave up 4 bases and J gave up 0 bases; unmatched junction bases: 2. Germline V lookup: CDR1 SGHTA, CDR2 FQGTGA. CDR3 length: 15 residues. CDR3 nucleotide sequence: TGTGCCAGCAGCTACGGGACAGCGAACACCGGGGAGCTGTTTTTT. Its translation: CASSYGTANTGELFF.

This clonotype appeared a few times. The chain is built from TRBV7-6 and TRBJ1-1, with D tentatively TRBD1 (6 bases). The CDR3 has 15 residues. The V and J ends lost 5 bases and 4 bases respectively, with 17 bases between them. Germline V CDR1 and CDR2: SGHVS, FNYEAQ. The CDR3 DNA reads TGTGCCAGCAGCCGACCGGGGGGCGCGGTCACTGAAGCTTTCTTT. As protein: CASSRPGGAVTEAFF.

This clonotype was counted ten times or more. The CDR3: CASSLGTSGLAGELFF. CDR3 nucleotide sequence: TGTGCCAGCAGCTTAGGGACTAGCGGGCTAGCCGGGGAGCTGTTTTTT. The chain recombines TRBV7-2 with TRBJ2-2, with 11 positions matching TRBD2. Germline V gene lookup returns CDR1 SGHTA and CDR2 FQGNSA. The CDR3 runs 16 residues. Trimming cost V 1 base and J 6 bases; bases outside gene matches: 4.

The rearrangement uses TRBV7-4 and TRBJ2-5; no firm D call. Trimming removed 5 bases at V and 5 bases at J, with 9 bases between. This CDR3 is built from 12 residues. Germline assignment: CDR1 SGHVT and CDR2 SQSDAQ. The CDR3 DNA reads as TGTGCCAGCAGCAGGGTGAGGGAGACCCAGTACTTC. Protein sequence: CASSRVRETQYF.

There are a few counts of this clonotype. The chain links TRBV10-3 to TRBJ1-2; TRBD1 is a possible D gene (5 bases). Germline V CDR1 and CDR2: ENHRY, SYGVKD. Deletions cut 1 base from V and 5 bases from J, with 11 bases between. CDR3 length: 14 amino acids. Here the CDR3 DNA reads TGTGCCATCAGTGAGTTATCCAGGGCATATGGCTACACCTTC. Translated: CAISELSRAYGYTF.

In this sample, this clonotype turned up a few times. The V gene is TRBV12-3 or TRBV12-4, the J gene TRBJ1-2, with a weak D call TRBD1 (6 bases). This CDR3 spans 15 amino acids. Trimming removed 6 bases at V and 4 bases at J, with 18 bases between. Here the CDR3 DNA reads TGTGCCAGCAGCCAGCCCACAGGGCGGACCTATGGCTACACCTTC. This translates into CASSQPTGRTYGYTF.

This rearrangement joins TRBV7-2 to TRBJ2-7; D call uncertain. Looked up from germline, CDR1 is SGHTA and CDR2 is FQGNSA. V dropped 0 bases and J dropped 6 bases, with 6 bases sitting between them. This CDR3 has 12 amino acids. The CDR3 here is CASSLAGFEQYF. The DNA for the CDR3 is TGTGCCAGCAGCTTAGCTGGTTTCGAGCAGTACTTC.

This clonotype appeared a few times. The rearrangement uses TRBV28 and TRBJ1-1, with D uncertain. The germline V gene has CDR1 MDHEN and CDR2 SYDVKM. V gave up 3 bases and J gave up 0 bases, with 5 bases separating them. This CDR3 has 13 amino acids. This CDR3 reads CASSFPVNTEAFF. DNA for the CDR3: TGTGCCAGCAGTTTCCCAGTGAACACTGAAGCTTTCTTT.

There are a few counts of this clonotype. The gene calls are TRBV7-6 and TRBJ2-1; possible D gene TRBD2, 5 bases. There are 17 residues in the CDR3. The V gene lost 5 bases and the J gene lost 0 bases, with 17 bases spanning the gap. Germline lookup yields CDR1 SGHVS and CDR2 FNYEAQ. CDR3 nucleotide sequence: TGTGCCAGCAGCCCCAGGCGGCGGGTAACCTCCTACAATGAGCAGTTCTTC. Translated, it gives CASSPRRRVTSYNEQFF.

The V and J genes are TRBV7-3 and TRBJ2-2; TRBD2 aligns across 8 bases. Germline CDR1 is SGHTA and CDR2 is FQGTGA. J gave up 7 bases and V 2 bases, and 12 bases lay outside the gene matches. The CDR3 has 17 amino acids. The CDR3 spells CASSLYGRGARNGELFF. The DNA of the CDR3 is TGTGCCAGCAGCTTATACGGGCGGGGGGCGAGGAACGGGGAGCTGTTTTTT.

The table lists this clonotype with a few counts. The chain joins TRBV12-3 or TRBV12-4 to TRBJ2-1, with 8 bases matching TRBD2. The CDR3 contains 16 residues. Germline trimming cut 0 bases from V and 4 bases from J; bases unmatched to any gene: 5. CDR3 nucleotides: TGTGCCAGCAGTTTAGCGGTATTAGCGGGGTACAATGAGCAGTTCTTC. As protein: CASSLAVLAGYNEQFF.

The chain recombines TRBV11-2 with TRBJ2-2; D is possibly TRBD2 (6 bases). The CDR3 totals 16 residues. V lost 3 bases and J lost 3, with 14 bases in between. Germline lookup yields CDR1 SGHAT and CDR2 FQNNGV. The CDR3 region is CASSFWSREDTGELFF. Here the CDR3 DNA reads TGTGCCAGCAGCTTTTGGAGCAGGGAGGACACCGGGGAGCTGTTTTTT.

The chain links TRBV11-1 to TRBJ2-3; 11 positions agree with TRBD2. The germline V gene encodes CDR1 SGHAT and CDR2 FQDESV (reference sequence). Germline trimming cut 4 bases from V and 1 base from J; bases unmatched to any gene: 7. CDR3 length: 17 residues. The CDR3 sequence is CASSSGALAGGTDTQYF. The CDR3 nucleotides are TGTGCCAGCAGCTCCGGGGCACTAGCGGGGGGCACAGATACGCAGTATTTT.

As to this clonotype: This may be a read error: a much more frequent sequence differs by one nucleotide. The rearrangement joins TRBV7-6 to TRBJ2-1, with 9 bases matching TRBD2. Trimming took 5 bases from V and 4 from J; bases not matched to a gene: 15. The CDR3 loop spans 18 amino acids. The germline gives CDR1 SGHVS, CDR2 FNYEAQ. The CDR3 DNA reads TGTGCCAGCAGCGATCGACTAGCGGTGGGACGATCTTACAATGAGCAGTTCTTC. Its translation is CASSDRLAVGRSYNEQFF.

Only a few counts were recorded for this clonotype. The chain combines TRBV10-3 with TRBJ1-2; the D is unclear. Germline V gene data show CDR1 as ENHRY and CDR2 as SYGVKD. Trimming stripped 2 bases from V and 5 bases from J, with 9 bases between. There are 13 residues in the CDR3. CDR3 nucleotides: TGTGCCATCAGTGAGCGGAGGGAATATGGCTACACCTTC. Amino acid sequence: CAISERREYGYTF.

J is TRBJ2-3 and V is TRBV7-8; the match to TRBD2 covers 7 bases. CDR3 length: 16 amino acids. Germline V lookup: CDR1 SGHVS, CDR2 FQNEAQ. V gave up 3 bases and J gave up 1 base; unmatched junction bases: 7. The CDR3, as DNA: TGTGCCAGCAGCTTCAAATCTAGCGGACGCACAGATACGCAGTATTTT. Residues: CASSFKSSGRTDTQYF.

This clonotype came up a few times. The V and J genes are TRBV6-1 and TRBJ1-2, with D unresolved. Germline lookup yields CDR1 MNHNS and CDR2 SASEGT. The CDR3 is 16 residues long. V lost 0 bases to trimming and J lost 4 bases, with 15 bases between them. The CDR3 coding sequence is TGTGCCAGCAGTGAAGCGTTTATCCCGGGAGGCTATGGCTACACCTTC. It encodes CASSEAFIPGGYGYTF.

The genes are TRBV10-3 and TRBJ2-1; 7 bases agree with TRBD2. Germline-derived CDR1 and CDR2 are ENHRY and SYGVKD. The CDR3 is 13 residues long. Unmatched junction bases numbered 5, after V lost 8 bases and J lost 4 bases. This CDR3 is CAIGREGYNEQFF. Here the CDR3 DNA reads TGTGCCATCGGCAGGGAGGGATACAATGAGCAGTTCTTC.

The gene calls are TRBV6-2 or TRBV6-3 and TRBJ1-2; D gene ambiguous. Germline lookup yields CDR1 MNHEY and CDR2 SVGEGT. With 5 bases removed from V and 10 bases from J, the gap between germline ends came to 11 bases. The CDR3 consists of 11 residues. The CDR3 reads CASSEVPPYTF. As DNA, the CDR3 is TGTGCCAGCAGTGAAGTCCCGCCCTACACCTTC.

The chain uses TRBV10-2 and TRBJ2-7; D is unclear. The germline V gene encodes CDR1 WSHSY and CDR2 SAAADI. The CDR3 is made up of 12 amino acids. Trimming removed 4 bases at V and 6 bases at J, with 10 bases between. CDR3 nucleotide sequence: TGCGCCAGCAGTGTTATGCCAGGCGAGCAGTACTTC. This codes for CASSVMPGEQYF.

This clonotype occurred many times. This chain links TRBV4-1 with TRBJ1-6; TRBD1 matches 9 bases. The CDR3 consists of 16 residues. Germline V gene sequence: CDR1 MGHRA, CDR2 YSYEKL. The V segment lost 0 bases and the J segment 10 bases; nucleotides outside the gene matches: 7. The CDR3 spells CASSQDTGQGTSPLHF. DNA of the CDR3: TGCGCCAGCAGCCAAGATACGGGACAGGGCACATCACCCCTCCACTTT.